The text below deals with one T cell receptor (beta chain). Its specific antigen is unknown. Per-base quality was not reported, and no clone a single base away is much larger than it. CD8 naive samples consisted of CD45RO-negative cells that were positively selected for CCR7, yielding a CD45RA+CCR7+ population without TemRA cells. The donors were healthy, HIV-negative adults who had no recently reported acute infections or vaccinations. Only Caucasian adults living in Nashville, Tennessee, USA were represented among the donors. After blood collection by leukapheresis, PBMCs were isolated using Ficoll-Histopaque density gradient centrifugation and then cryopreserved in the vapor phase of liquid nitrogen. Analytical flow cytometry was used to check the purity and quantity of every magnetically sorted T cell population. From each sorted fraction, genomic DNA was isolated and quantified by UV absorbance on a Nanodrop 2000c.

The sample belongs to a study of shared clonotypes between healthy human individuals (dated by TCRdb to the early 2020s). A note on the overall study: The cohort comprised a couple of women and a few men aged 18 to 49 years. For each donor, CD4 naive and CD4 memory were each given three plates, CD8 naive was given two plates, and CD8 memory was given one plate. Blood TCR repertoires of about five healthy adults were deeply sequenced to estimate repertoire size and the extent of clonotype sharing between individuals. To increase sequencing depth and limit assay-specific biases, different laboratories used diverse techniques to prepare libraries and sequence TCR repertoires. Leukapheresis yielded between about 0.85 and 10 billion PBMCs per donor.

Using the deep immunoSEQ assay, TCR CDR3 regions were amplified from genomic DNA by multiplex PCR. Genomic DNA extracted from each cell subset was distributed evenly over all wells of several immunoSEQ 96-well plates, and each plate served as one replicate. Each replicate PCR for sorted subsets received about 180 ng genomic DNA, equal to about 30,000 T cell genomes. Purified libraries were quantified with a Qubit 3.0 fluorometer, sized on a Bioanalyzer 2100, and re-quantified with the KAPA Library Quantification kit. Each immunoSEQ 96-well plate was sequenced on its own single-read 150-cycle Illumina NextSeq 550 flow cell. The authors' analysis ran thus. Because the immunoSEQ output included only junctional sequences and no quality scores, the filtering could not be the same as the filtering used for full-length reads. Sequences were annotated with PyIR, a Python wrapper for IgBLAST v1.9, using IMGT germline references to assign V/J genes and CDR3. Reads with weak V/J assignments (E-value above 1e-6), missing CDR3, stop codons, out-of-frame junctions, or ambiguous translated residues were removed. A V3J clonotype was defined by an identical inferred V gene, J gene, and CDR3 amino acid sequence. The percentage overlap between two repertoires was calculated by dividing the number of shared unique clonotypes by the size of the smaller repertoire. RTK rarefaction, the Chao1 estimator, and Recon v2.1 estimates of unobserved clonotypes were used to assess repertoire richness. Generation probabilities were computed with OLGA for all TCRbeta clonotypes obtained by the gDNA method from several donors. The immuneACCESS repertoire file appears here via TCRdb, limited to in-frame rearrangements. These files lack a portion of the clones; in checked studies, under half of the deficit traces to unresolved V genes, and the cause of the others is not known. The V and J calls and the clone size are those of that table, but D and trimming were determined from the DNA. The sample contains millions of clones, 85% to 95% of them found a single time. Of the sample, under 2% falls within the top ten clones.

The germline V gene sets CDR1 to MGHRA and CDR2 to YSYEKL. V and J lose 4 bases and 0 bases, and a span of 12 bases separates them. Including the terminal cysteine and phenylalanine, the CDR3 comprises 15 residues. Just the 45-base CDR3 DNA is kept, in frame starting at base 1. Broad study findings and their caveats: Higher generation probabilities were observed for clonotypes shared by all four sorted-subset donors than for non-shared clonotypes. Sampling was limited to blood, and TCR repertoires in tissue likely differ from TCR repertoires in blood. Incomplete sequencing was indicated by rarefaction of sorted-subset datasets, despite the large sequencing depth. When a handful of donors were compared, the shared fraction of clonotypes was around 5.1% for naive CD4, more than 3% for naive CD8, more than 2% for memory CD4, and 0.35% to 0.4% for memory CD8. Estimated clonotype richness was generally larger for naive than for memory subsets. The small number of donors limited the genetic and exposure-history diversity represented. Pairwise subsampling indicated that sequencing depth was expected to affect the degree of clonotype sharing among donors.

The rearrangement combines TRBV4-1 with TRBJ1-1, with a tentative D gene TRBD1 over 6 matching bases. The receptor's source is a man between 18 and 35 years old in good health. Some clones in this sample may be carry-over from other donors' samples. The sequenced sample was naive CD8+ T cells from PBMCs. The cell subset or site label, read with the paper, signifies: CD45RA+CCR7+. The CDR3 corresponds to CASSPDRTLNTEAFF. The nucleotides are TGCGCCAGCAGCCCGGACAGAACATTGAACACTGAAGCTTTCTTT.